The 15 T cell receptor beta chains below all came from one sample that was sequenced in a study of technical replicates of blood from a handful of donors. The method was immunoSEQ multiplex PCR; TCRdb's version includes in-frame clones alone and lacks a portion of them. The repertoire holds under 100,000 clones, with 95% to 97% as singletons. Sample: T cells isolated from PBMCs. Receptors were obtained from a human donor in good health.

V gene TRBV10-3 combines with J gene TRBJ1-3; D remains ambiguous. V was shortened by 1 base and J by 0 bases, with 4 bases between the two germline ends. The CDR3 extends over 14 amino acids. Germline assignment: CDR1 ENHRY and CDR2 SYGVKD. The CDR3 DNA reads as TGTGCCATCAGTGAGTTTCTCTCTGGAAACACCATATATTTT. Protein sequence: CAISEFLSGNTIYF.

The CDR3 DNA reads TGCGCCAGCAGCCAGGCGACAGTTAACACTGAAGCTTTCTTT. It yields the protein CASSQATVNTEAFF. This chain uses TRBV4-1 with TRBJ1-1; D perhaps matches TRBD1 (5 bases). The CDR3 contains 14 residues. Germline CDR1 is MGHRA and CDR2 is YSYEKL. The germline V and J ends were trimmed by 3 bases and 2 bases, with 10 bases remaining between them.

A single count supports this clone. The chain combines TRBV9 with TRBJ2-7; 9 bases line up with TRBD1. Trimming at V came to 0 bases and at J to 1 base, leaving 8 bases not matched to a gene. The CDR3 covers 17 residues. Germline CDR1 is SGDLS and CDR2 is YYNGEE. This CDR3 reads CASSVGGQGIGSYEQYF. CDR3 nucleotide sequence: TGTGCCAGCAGCGTAGGAGGACAGGGGATCGGGTCCTACGAGCAGTACTTC.

The V and J genes are TRBV30 and TRBJ2-3; TRBD1 might be the D (5 bases). CDR1 is GTSNPN and CDR2 is SVGIG in the germline V gene (reference sequence). CDR3 length equals 14 residues. Trimming left V 1 base short and J 3 bases short, with 11 bases between. The CDR3 DNA follows: TGTGCCTGGAGTGAGACAGTATGGACAGATACGCAGTATTTT. It specifies CAWSETVWTDTQYF.

The chain employs TRBV5-1 and TRBJ1-1, with D unclear. V lost 0 bases to trimming and J lost 6 bases, with 6 bases between them. Germline lookup yields CDR1 SGHRS and CDR2 YFSETQ. This CDR3 has 12 residues. The CDR3 sequence is CASSLGSSEAFF. The CDR3 nucleotides read TGCGCCAGCAGCTTGGGAAGCTCTGAAGCTTTCTTT.

The chain couples TRBV5-1 to TRBJ2-7; 7 nucleotides agree with TRBD2. With 3 bases clipped from V and 2 bases from J, the junction kept 8 bases outside the gene matches. Germline CDR1 reads SGHRS; CDR2 reads YFSETQ. The CDR3 has 15 amino acids. The CDR3 spells CASSSTSRRTYEQYF. The CDR3 DNA reads TGCGCCAGCAGCTCGACTAGCCGCCGTACCTACGAGCAGTACTTC.

The chain links TRBV10-3 to TRBJ2-6; D unresolved. Germline CDR1 reads ENHRY; CDR2 reads SYGVKD. The CDR3 is 11 amino acids. CDR3 sequence (DNA): TGTGCGTCGTCTGGGGCCAACGTCCTGACTTTC. This translates into CASSGANVLTF.

V gene TRBV28 combines with J gene TRBJ1-1; possibly TRBD1 for D (6 bases). Trimming left V 5 bases short and J 1 base short, with 8 bases between. Germline V gene data show CDR1 as MDHEN and CDR2 as SYDVKM. There are 13 residues in the CDR3. The CDR3 sequence: CASSTTGNTEAFF. The CDR3 DNA follows: TGTGCCAGCAGTACGACAGGGAACACTGAAGCTTTCTTT.

The chain couples TRBV7-2 to TRBJ2-2; TRBD2 matches 9 bases. The trim removed 5 bases at V and 6 bases at J, leaving 13 bases unmatched. Looked up from germline, CDR1 is SGHTA and CDR2 is FQGNSA. The CDR3 extends over 17 amino acids. The CDR3 region has the DNA TGTGCCAGCAGCCAAATACCGGGACTAGCTGTGTCCGGGGAGCTGTTTTTT. Encoded protein: CASSQIPGLAVSGELFF.

V and J are TRBV7-3 and TRBJ2-1, with 9 bases identical to TRBD2. The CDR3 covers 14 residues. The V segment lost 6 bases and the J segment 4 bases; nucleotides outside the gene matches: 4. The V gene's germline CDR1 is SGHTA and CDR2 FQGTGA. This CDR3 is CASSLAGAYNEQFF. The CDR3 nucleotides read TGTGCCAGCAGTTTAGCGGGAGCTTACAATGAGCAGTTCTTC.

The V and J genes are TRBV9 and TRBJ1-1; tentative D call: TRBD1 (5 bases). The CDR3 consists of 14 residues. Germline-derived CDR1 and CDR2 are SGDLS and YYNGEE. Trimming removed 2 bases from V and 4 bases from J, with 12 bases in between. The CDR3: CASSVEGLGTEAFF. The CDR3 DNA reads as TGTGCCAGCAGCGTGGAGGGGCTTGGCACTGAAGCTTTCTTT.

This chain uses TRBV2 with TRBJ2-7; D gene ambiguous. The CDR3 has 10 residues. V shed 7 bases and J shed 12 bases, with 13 bases lying between them. Germline values: CDR1 SNHLY, CDR2 FYNNEI. As DNA, the CDR3 is TGTGCCAGCATCAGTCGTTGGGCGTACTTC. It codes for CASISRWAYF.

V usage is TRBV5-1 and J usage is TRBJ1-2, with 10 bases lining up with TRBD1. Trimming at V came to 3 bases and at J to 7 bases, leaving 3 bases not matched to a gene. CDR1 SGHRS and CDR2 YFSETQ come from the germline V gene. This CDR3 has 13 amino acids. DNA of the CDR3: TGCGCCAGCAGCTCGGACAGGGGGGGTGGCTACACCTTC. It encodes CASSSDRGGGYTF.

In this sample, this clone turned up a few times. CDR3 sequence: CASSFQGNRNTIYF. The CDR3 nucleotides are TGTGCCAGCAGTTTCCAGGGGAATCGAAACACCATATATTTT. The gene calls are TRBV6-1 and TRBJ1-3; D perhaps matches TRBD1 (6 bases). V was pared by 5 bases and J by 5 bases, with 13 bases between. The CDR3 has 14 amino acids. Germline loops: CDR1 MNHNS, CDR2 SASEGT.

The chain joins TRBV4-3 to TRBJ1-1; the D is unclear. The CDR3 covers 15 residues. Germline CDR1 and CDR2: LGHNA and YSLEER. V was cut by 0 bases and J by 1 base, with 9 bases left in between. The CDR3 region is CASSQEDPGNTEAFF. The CDR3 nucleotides are TGCGCCAGCAGCCAAGAAGACCCGGGGAACACTGAAGCTTTCTTT.